These T cell receptor beta chains were read from a single sample in a study of T cell responses to AZD1222 COVID-19 vaccine. Generated by immunoSEQ multiplex PCR, the TCRdb table keeps only in-frame clones and is missing some. The sample carries 100,000 to 150,000 clones, approximately 85% recorded once. The sequenced sample was peripheral blood, obtained on day 0 of AZD1222 vaccination. Receptor source: an adult in good health. Both conserved end residues are part of each CDR3. The D gene is left open where the match is weak. Some rows mark clone size as missing; the rest say once, few, many or name a class of expanded clone.

TRBD1,TRBJ1-1,few,TRBV5-5,CASSSRGQGRRLGTEAFF,TGTGCCAGCAGCTCAAGAGGACAGGGTCGAAGATTAGGCACTGAAGCTTTCTTT
TRBD2,TRBJ2-2,-,TRBV5-1,CASSSGTSGGGGELFF,TGCGCCAGCAGCTCCGGGACTAGCGGGGGTGGCGGGGAGCTGTTTTTT
-,TRBJ1-2,-,TRBV5-3,CARSLRDYGYTF,TGTGCCAGAAGCTTACGGGACTATGGCTACACCTTC
-,TRBJ2-1,-,TRBV27,CASSRRTPITSSYNEQFF,TGTGCCAGCAGCCGACGGACACCCATTACCAGCTCCTACAATGAGCAGTTCTTC
-,TRBJ1-1,-,TRBV6-5,CASIRGGALYEAFF,TGTGCCAGCATAAGGGGGGGGGCCCTATATGAAGCTTTCTTT
-,TRBJ2-2,-,TRBV6-1,CASSERPTLNTGELFF,TGTGCCAGCAGTGAAAGGCCGACTTTGAACACCGGGGAGCTGTTTTTT
-,TRBJ1-2,-,TRBV2,CASSGEGFGYTF,TGTGCCAGCAGTGGGGAAGGGTTTGGCTACACCTTC
TRBD1,TRBJ1-6,-,TRBV7-9,CASSSSQGAANYNSPLHF,TGTGCCAGCAGCTCCTCCCAGGGGGCCGCAAACTATAATTCACCCCTCCACTTT
TRBD1,TRBJ1-1,once,TRBV3-1/TRBV3-2,CASSQDPLGRTGTNTEAFF,TGTGCCAGCAGCCAAGATCCCCTCGGGAGGACAGGGACGAACACTGAAGCTTTCTTT
TRBD1,TRBJ2-5,-,TRBV7-9,CASSLGWTGMETQYF,TGTGCCAGCAGCTTAGGGTGGACAGGGATGGAGACCCAGTACTTC
-,TRBJ1-4,-,TRBV11-3,CASSLVGTDEKLFF,TGTGCCAGCAGCTTAGTGGGCACGGATGAAAAACTGTTTTTT
TRBD1,TRBJ1-4,once,TRBV2,CASKSRDRGATNEKLFF,TGTGCCAGCAAGTCACGGGACAGGGGAGCGACTAATGAAAAACTGTTTTTT
TRBD1,TRBJ1-4,-,TRBV30,CAWTAGGPEKLFF,TGTGCCTGGACCGCAGGGGGACCTGAAAAACTGTTTTTT
-,TRBJ1-2,-,TRBV27,CASSLKARVYGYTF,TGTGCCAGCAGTTTAAAGGCCAGGGTCTATGGCTACACCTTC
TRBD1,TRBJ2-5,-,TRBV9,CASSVGVTGVGETQYF,TGTGCCAGCAGCGTAGGTGTGACAGGGGTCGGAGAGACCCAGTACTTC
TRBD1,TRBJ1-4,-,TRBV10-2,CASAGTGIEKLFF,TGCGCCAGCGCCGGGACAGGGATAGAAAAACTGTTTTTT
TRBD1,TRBJ2-1,once,TRBV15,CATSRGQGGHEQFF,TGTGCCACCAGCAGAGGACAGGGGGGACATGAGCAGTTCTTC
-,TRBJ2-7,-,TRBV24-1,CATSDSPRGEDEQYF,TGTGCCACCAGTGATTCCCCGAGGGGGGAGGACGAGCAGTACTTC
-,TRBJ1-5,-,TRBV24-1,CATSEGWDNQPQHF,TGTGCCACCAGTGAGGGGTGGGATAATCAGCCCCAGCATTTT
TRBD2,TRBJ2-3,-,TRBV3-1/TRBV3-2,CARRHGGGPSTQYF,TGTGCCCGCCGCCACGGGGGGGGGCCGAGTACGCAGTATTTT
-,TRBJ2-4,-,TRBV6-5,CASGDGVQYF,TGTGCCAGCGGGGACGGGGTTCAGTACTTC
TRBD2,TRBJ2-3,-,TRBV5-1,CASSLVAGGPSTDTQYF,TGCGCCAGCAGCTTGGTAGCGGGGGGGCCTAGCACAGATACGCAGTATTTT
-,TRBJ1-3,-,TRBV19,CASSMYTGSSIWNTIYF,TGTGCCAGTAGTATGTACACCGGGTCTTCGATCTGGAACACCATATATTTT
-,TRBJ1-1,-,TRBV7-9,CASRQGNTEAFF,TGTGCCAGCAGACAGGGGAACACTGAAGCTTTCTTT
-,TRBJ2-6,-,TRBV7-2,CASSLVGGSGANVLTF,TGTGCCAGCAGCTTAGTGGGGGGCTCTGGGGCCAACGTCCTGACTTTC
-,TRBJ1-3,-,TRBV25-1,CASSEQGNTIYF,TGTGCCAGCAGTGAGCAGGGCAACACCATATATTTT
-,TRBJ1-1,-,TRBV18,CASSSTVGTEAFF,TGTGCCAGCTCATCCACAGTTGGTACTGAAGCTTTCTTT
TRBD1,TRBJ1-5,-,TRBV24-1,CATRHQTGGSCQPQHF,TGTGCCACCCGGCACCAAACAGGGGGCTCTTGTCAGCCCCAGCATTTT
-,TRBJ1-1,-,TRBV2,CASSPLGPGAFF,TGTGCCAGCAGTCCCCTGGGCCCTGGGGCTTTCTTT
-,TRBJ1-5,-,TRBV6-5,CASAAFSLGNQPQHF,TGTGCCAGCGCCGCGTTCTCCCTGGGCAATCAGCCCCAGCATTTT
-,TRBJ1-3,-,TRBV24-1,CATSDPQAAGNTIYF,TGTGCCACCAGTGACCCACAGGCTGCCGGAAACACCATATATTTT
-,TRBJ1-1,-,TRBV19,CASSIGGLLAAFF,TGTGCCAGTAGTATAGGGGGGCTCTTAGCGGCTTTCTTT
TRBD1,TRBJ1-5,-,TRBV2,CASSERGQLQPQHF,TGTGCCAGCAGTGAAAGGGGACAGCTACAGCCCCAGCATTTT
-,TRBJ1-1,-,TRBV20-1,CSASPNRGGGTEAFF,TGCAGTGCTAGTCCTAACCGTGGGGGTGGCACTGAAGCTTTCTTT
-,TRBJ1-5,once,TRBV7-6,CASSLARREGSNQPQHF,TGTGCCAGCAGCTTAGCGCGTAGGGAGGGAAGCAATCAGCCCCAGCATTTT
-,TRBJ2-5,-,TRBV9,CASSTGPTLGETQYF,TGTGCCAGCAGCACAGGGCCTACCCTGGGGGAGACCCAGTACTTC
-,TRBJ1-5,-,TRBV20-1,CSASSYGGQSNQPQHF,TGCAGTGCTAGTTCATACGGGGGGCAGTCCAATCAGCCCCAGCATTTT
TRBD2,TRBJ2-3,-,TRBV19,CASTSGTTSTDTQYF,TGTGCCAGTACCTCCGGGACTACGAGCACAGATACGCAGTATTTT
-,TRBJ1-2,-,TRBV11-2,CASRIPDSNYGYTF,TGTGCCAGCAGGATCCCGGACAGTAACTATGGCTACACCTTC
-,TRBJ2-7,-,TRBV12-3/TRBV12-4,CASSLTGSYEQYF,TGTGCCAGCAGTTTAACAGGCTCCTACGAGCAGTACTTC
TRBD2,TRBJ2-3,-,TRBV9,CASSSRSGSTDTQYF,TGTGCCAGCAGCTCGCGTAGCGGGTCCACAGATACGCAGTATTTT
TRBD1,TRBJ1-4,-,TRBV6-5,CASSPRQGSVEKLFF,TGTGCCAGCAGTCCGAGACAGGGCAGCGTCGAAAAACTGTTTTTT
-,TRBJ1-5,-,TRBV19,CASSSSGGNQPQHF,TGTGCCAGTAGTTCCTCGGGAGGCAATCAGCCCCAGCATTTT
-,TRBJ2-7,-,TRBV24-1,CATSSGAPGVEQYF,TGTGCCACCAGTTCAGGGGCCCCGGGAGTCGAGCAGTACTTC
-,TRBJ2-5,-,TRBV7-3,CASSRSGRETQYF,TGTGCCAGCAGTCGTAGCGGTAGAGAGACCCAGTACTTC
-,TRBJ1-6,-,TRBV27,CASSDGVSSSPLHF,TGTGCCAGCAGTGATGGGGTTTCGAGTTCACCCCTCCACTTT
TRBD1,TRBJ1-2,once,TRBV19,CASWPGQVNYGYTF,TGTGCCAGTTGGCCGGGACAGGTAAACTATGGCTACACCTTC
TRBD1,TRBJ1-2,-,TRBV30,CAWSRDRPYGYTF,TGTGCCTGGAGCCGGGACAGGCCATATGGCTACACCTTC
TRBD2,TRBJ2-5,-,TRBV3-1/TRBV3-2,CASSQGLAGGLETQYF,TGTGCCAGCAGCCAAGGACTAGCGGGGGGGTTGGAGACCCAGTACTTC
TRBD2,TRBJ2-5,-,TRBV7-9,CASSSLSGVETQYF,TGTGCCAGCAGCTCTCTAAGCGGGGTAGAGACCCAGTACTTC
-,TRBJ2-3,once,TRBV12-5,CASGYRTDTQYF,TGTGCTAGTGGTTATCGCACAGATACGCAGTATTTT
-,TRBJ2-1,-,TRBV12-3/TRBV12-4,CASSLLGNEQFF,TGTGCCAGCAGTTTATTGGGCAATGAGCAGTTCTTC
-,TRBJ1-3,-,TRBV7-8,CASSSGVPGNTIYF,TGTGCCAGCAGCTCGGGGGTCCCGGGAAACACCATATATTTT
TRBD2,TRBJ2-7,-,TRBV30,CAWRGLAGGSEQYF,TGTGCCTGGAGAGGACTAGCGGGGGGAAGCGAGCAGTACTTC
-,TRBJ2-7,-,TRBV18,CASSPNTRGEQYF,TGTGCCAGCTCACCAAATACCAGGGGCGAGCAGTACTTC
-,TRBJ1-6,once,TRBV7-9,CASSREGNNSPLHF,TGTGCCAGCAGCCGTGAAGGAAATAATTCACCCCTCCACTTT
TRBD1,TRBJ2-7,few,TRBV18,CASSQGQGSKQYF,TGTGCCAGCTCACAAGGACAGGGAAGCAAGCAGTACTTC